These 10 T cell receptor beta chains share one sample of origin, sequenced in a study of blood T cell repertoires in COVID-19. Some clones are missing from TCRdb's copy, which holds only in-frame ones; the method was immunoSEQ multiplex PCR. This table holds about 160,000 clones, about four fifths found once. Sample: PBMCs or T cells enriched from blood (not recorded which). The receptor set was obtained from an older woman who had recovered from COVID-19.

This clone was observed a few times. The V call is TRBV2, the J call TRBJ2-2; D may be TRBD1 (5 bases). This CDR3 has 16 residues. Germline V gene data show CDR1 as SNHLY and CDR2 as FYNNEI. Trimming cost V 6 bases and J 2 bases, with 16 bases left between them. CDR3 nucleotide sequence: TGTGCCAGCAGACCTTTCAGGGCGTCCAACACCGGGGAGCTGTTTTTT. Translation: CASRPFRASNTGELFF.

This sequence joins TRBV15 and TRBJ1-5; D may be TRBD1 (6 bases). The CDR3 totals 16 residues. The V end was cut by 3 bases, the J end by 0 bases, with 12 bases between. CDR1 is LNHNV and CDR2 is YYDKDF in the germline V gene (reference sequence). The CDR3 DNA is TGTGCCACCAGCAGGGGGGCAGAAAATAGCAATCAGCCCCAGCATTTT. This translates into CATSRGAENSNQPQHF.

In its sample, this clone was seen a few times. This same CDR3 is encoded by further DNA sequences in the sample. The gene calls are TRBV29-1 and TRBJ2-5, with 7 bases aligning to TRBD2. CDR1 SQVTM and CDR2 ANQGSEA come from the germline V gene. This CDR3 contains 12 residues. The ends lost 3 bases at V and 4 bases at J; junction bases unmatched: 2. The CDR3: CSVEGGRETQYF. As DNA, the CDR3 is TGCAGCGTTGAGGGGGGGAGAGAGACCCAGTACTTC.

The chain links TRBV6-5 to TRBJ1-1, with a weak D call TRBD1 (6 bases). CDR3 length equals 15 residues. Trimming stripped 5 bases from V and 4 bases from J, with 17 bases between. The germline gives CDR1 MNHEY, CDR2 SVGAGI. The CDR3 DNA sequence: TGTGCCAGCAGTACCGAATACAGGGCCGGCACTGAAGCTTTCTTT. This sequence encodes CASSTEYRAGTEAFF.

Here the CDR3 DNA reads TGTGCCAGCAGTGTCGCTGCGGGGTACTATAATTCACCCCTCCACTTT. Its translation is CASSVAAGYYNSPLHF. The rearrangement uses TRBV2 and TRBJ1-6; D remains ambiguous. Germline CDR1 is SNHLY and CDR2 is FYNNEI. V was trimmed by 4 bases and J by 3 bases, leaving 13 bases between them. The CDR3 is made up of 16 amino acids.

V is TRBV6-5 and J is TRBJ2-7; possibly TRBD2 for D (6 bases). The germline V gene encodes CDR1 MNHEY and CDR2 SVGAGI. The CDR3 has 13 amino acids. V was pared by 7 bases and J by 7 bases, with 17 bases between. CDR3 DNA sequence: TGTGCCAGCAAAGGGACCCTTCGGGAGGAGCAGTACTTC. This codes for CASKGTLREEQYF.

The chain recombines TRBV27 with TRBJ2-1; 7 bases line up with TRBD1. This CDR3 spans 15 amino acids. CDR1 and CDR2 from the germline V gene are MNHEY and SMNVEV (reference sequence). Losses at the gene ends were 6 bases for V and 2 bases for J; bases not matched to a gene: 7. Here the CDR3 DNA reads TGTGCCAGCAGAGGGCCGGGACAGACCTACAATGAGCAGTTCTTC. Translation: CASRGPGQTYNEQFF.

The chain combines TRBV6-5 with TRBJ1-6; perhaps TRBD1 as D (6 bases). This CDR3 has 14 residues. CDR1 MNHEY and CDR2 SVGAGI come from the germline V gene. Trimming shortened V by 7 bases and J by 5 bases, and 12 bases separated the two germline ends. The CDR3 loop reads CASKQGLDNSPLHF. CDR3 DNA sequence: TGTGCCAGCAAGCAGGGGCTGGATAATTCACCCCTCCACTTT.

This clone has only a few counts. V is TRBV2 and J is TRBJ1-2, with TRBD1 as a possible D gene (6 bases). CDR3 size: 12 residues. The ends were cut back, 8 bases at V and 0 bases at J, with 7 bases in the middle. Germline V gives CDR1 SNHLY, CDR2 FYNNEI. CDR3 region: CASGGSNYGYTF. DNA for the CDR3: TGTGCCAGCGGGGGCTCTAACTATGGCTACACCTTC.

The J gene is TRBJ2-7, the V gene TRBV6-4; 8 bases agree with TRBD1. The length of the CDR3 is 13 residues. The J segment lost 5 bases and the V segment lost 2 bases, leaving 2 bases of the junction unmatched. The germline V gene has CDR1 MRHNA and CDR2 SNTAGT. CDR3 amino acids: CASSDGQGDEQYF. In DNA form, the CDR3 reads TGTGCCAGCAGTGACGGACAGGGCGACGAGCAGTACTTC.